This T cell receptor beta chain originates from a study of response to subunit inactivated influenza vaccine. Findings of the study overall: With each seasonal influenza vaccination, the authors suggested, few new T cells are recruited.

This clonotype was seen more than once but under ten times. The target antigen is unknown. MiXCR was run by TCRdb on the RT-PCR reads, yielding one entry per CDR3 protein. This sample has fewer than 750,000 distinct CDR3 sequences, with around 15% found just once. The CDR3 spans 14 residues. Germline lookup yields CDR1 SGHRS and CDR2 YFSETQ. V shed 1 base and J shed 9 bases, with 14 bases lying between them. Source: PBMCs from blood, taken 12 days after vaccination. V and J are TRBV5-1 and TRBJ1-5; D is ambiguous. This clonotype was sampled from a man aged 50 to 60 who received an inactivated influenza vaccine. CDR3 nucleotides: TGCGCCAGCAGCTTGATTCCAGGTGAAGGGCCCCAGCATTTT. It encodes CASSLIPGEGPQHF.